The 13 T cell receptor beta chains listed next were all sequenced from one sample in a study of shared clonotypes between healthy human individuals. The repertoire was sequenced with immunoSEQ multiplex PCR; TCRdb's copy has only in-frame clones and lacks some. Altogether some 510,000 clones are present, 75% to 85% being singletons, with the ten largest covering 13%. Sample: PBMCs. These receptors all come from a woman aged 35 to 49 in good health. Some clones in this sample may be carry-over from other donors' samples.

The V gene is TRBV4-1, the J gene TRBJ2-7; 10 positions agree with TRBD2. CDR1 is MGHRA and CDR2 is YSYEKL in the germline V gene. The length of the CDR3 is 17 residues. V was pared by 0 bases and J by 3 bases, with 8 bases of the junction left unmatched. As DNA, the CDR3 is TGCGCCAGCAGCCAAGATCCCCTTCTAGCGGGAGACTACGAGCAGTACTTC. It translates to CASSQDPLLAGDYEQYF.

The chain links TRBV9 to TRBJ2-7, with 12 bases lining up with TRBD2. Germline trimming cut 0 bases from V and 6 bases from J; bases unmatched to any gene: 1. The CDR3 is made up of 14 amino acids. From germline, CDR1 is SGDLS and CDR2 YYNGEE. CDR3 nucleotide sequence: TGTGCCAGCAGCGTAGGACTAGCGGGAGCCGAGCAGTACTTC. Translation gives CASSVGLAGAEQYF.

This rearrangement joins TRBV11-3 to TRBJ1-2, with 8 bases matching TRBD1. This CDR3 comprises 12 residues. Germline-derived CDR1 and CDR2 are SGHNT and YENEEA. The V segment lost 5 bases and the J segment 8 bases; nucleotides outside the gene matches: 4. As DNA, the CDR3 is TGTGCCAGCAGCGGACAGGGAACCGGCTACACCTTC. Amino acid sequence: CASSGQGTGYTF.

This clone was counted only a few times. The chain carries TRBV12-5 and TRBJ1-5; D possibly corresponds to TRBD1 (5 bases). The V gene's germline CDR1 is LGHNT and CDR2 FRNRAP. The CDR3 has 12 residues. V was cut by 1 base and J by 11 bases, with 9 bases left in between. CDR3 nucleotides: TGTGCTAGTGGTTTGGGGGACGGGTCCCAGCATTTT. Translation gives CASGLGDGSQHF.

The rearrangement joins TRBV15 to TRBJ2-3, with 10 positions matching TRBD2. CDR3 size: 14 residues. CDR1 is LNHNV, CDR2 YYDKDF, per germline (reference sequence). After removal of 8 bases from V and 0 bases from J, the junction contained 2 bases not matched to a gene. The CDR3 bases are TGTGCCACCGCTAGCGGGAGTAGCACAGATACGCAGTATTTT. Its translation is CATASGSSTDTQYF.

The V call is TRBV7-9, the J call TRBJ2-1; D is perhaps TRBD1 or TRBD2 (5 bases each). Germline values: CDR1 SEHNR, CDR2 FQNEAQ (reference sequence). The V gene lost 6 bases and the J gene lost 10 bases, with 16 bases spanning the gap. CDR3 length: 13 amino acids. The CDR3 DNA reads TGTGCCAGCAGGGGGACCGCGCACCTGGAGCAGTTCTTC. Protein: CASRGTAHLEQFF.

The V and J genes are TRBV7-9 and TRBJ2-1; TRBD2 matches 10 bases. J gave up 3 bases and V 10 bases, and 9 bases lay outside the gene matches. The germline CDR1 and CDR2 sequences are SEHNR and FQNEAQ (reference sequence). The CDR3 consists of 15 residues. CDR3 sequence reads: CAIPSSGSFYNEQFF. CDR3 nucleotides: TGTGCCATCCCTTCTAGCGGGAGTTTCTACAATGAGCAGTTCTTC.

This rearrangement joins TRBV18 to TRBJ2-1; D uncertain. Germline V CDR1 and CDR2: KGHSH, LQKENI. The V gene lost 3 bases and the J gene lost 9 bases, with 12 bases spanning the gap. The CDR3 has 13 residues. The CDR3 protein is CASSPQASREQFF. The CDR3 DNA reads as TGTGCCAGCTCACCTCAAGCGTCCCGTGAGCAGTTCTTC.

This sequence joins TRBV5-4 and TRBJ2-1; TRBD2 matches 9 bases. The J segment lost 4 bases and the V segment lost 1 base, leaving 3 bases of the junction unmatched. The germline gives CDR1 SGHNT, CDR2 YYREEE (reference sequence). CDR3 length: 15 residues. This chain's CDR3 is CASSLPSGNYNEQFF. CDR3 coding DNA: TGTGCCAGCAGCTTGCCTAGCGGGAATTACAATGAGCAGTTCTTC.

This clone has only a few counts. The chain combines TRBV5-1 with TRBJ1-1; 7 nucleotides align to TRBD1. The CDR3 is 15 amino acids. With V trimmed by 1 base and J by 5 bases, 8 bases remained unmatched. Germline V gene lookup returns CDR1 SGHRS and CDR2 YFSETQ. CDR3 sequence (DNA): TGCGCCAGCAGCTTGACCGGGACAGTGGGGACTGAAGCTTTCTTT. It yields the protein CASSLTGTVGTEAFF.

The chain has TRBV4-1 and TRBJ1-3; D gene ambiguous. This CDR3 comprises 16 residues. Trimming shortened V by 0 bases and J by 0 bases, and 9 bases separated the two germline ends. The germline gives CDR1 MGHRA, CDR2 YSYEKL. CDR3 loop: CASSQDPLYSGNTIYF. CDR3 bases: TGCGCCAGCAGCCAAGATCCCCTATACTCTGGAAACACCATATATTTT.

The V and J genes are TRBV7-2 and TRBJ2-3; 10 nucleotides agree with TRBD1. V trimming: 5 bases; J trimming: 5 bases; junction bases outside the gene matches: 4. Per germline, CDR1 SGHTA and CDR2 FQGNSA. This CDR3 contains 14 residues. This CDR3 reads CASSRQGAGDTQYF. In DNA form, the CDR3 reads TGTGCCAGCAGCCGACAGGGGGCTGGAGATACGCAGTATTTT. Drawing the rest from reference TRBV7-2 and TRBJ2-3, the complete variable domain is GAGVSQSPSNKVTEKGKDVELRCDPISGHTALYWYRQSLGQGLEFLIYFQGNSAPDKSGLPSDRFSAERTGGSVSTLTIQRTQQEDSAVYLCASSRQGAGDTQYFGPGTRLTVL.

The chain has TRBV7-3 and TRBJ2-1; the D is unclear. CDR3 length: 15 amino acids. The V gene's germline CDR1 is SGHTA and CDR2 FQGTGA. The V end was cut by 1 base, the J end by 0 bases, with 7 bases between. The CDR3, as DNA: TGTGCCAGCAGCTTAAGCCAGAGCTCCTACAATGAGCAGTTCTTC. Protein product: CASSLSQSSYNEQFF.